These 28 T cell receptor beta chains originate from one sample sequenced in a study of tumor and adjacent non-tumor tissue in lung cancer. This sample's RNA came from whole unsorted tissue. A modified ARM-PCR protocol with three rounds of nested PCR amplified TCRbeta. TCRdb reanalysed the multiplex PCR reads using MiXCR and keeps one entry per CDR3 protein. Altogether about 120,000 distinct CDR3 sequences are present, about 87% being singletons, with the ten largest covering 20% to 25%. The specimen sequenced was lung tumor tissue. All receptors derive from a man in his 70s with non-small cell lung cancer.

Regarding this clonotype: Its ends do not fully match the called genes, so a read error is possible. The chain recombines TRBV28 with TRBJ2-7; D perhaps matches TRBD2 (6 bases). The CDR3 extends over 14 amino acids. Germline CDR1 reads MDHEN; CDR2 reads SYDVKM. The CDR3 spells CTSSLRTGAYEQYF. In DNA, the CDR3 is TGTACCAGCAGTCTCAGGACGGGGGCCTACGAGCAGTACTTC.

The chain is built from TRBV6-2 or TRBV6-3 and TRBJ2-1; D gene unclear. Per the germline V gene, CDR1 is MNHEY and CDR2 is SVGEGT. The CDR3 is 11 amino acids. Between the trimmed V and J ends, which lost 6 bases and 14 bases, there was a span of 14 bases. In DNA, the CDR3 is TGTGCCAGCAGCTATATGGTCAGTAAGTTCTTC. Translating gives CASSYMVSKFF.

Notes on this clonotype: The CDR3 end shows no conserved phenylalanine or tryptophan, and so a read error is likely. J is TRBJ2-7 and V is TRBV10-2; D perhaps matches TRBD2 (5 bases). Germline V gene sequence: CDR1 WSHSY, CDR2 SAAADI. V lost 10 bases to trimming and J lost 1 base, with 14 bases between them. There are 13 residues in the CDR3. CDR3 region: CATSRSESYEQYI. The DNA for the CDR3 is TGCGCCACTAGCAGATCGGAATCCTACGAGCAGTACATC.

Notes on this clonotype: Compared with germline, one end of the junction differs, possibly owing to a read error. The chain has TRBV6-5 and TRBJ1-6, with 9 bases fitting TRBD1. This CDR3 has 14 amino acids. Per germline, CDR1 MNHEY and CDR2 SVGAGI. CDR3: CTNSTGTGNSRLHF. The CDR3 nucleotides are TGTACCAACAGCACCGGGACAGGGAATTCACGCCTCCACTTT.

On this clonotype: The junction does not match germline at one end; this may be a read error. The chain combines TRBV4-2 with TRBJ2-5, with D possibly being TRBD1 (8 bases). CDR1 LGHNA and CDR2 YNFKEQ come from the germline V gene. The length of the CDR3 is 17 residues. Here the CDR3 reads CVSSRLTGGGLEEIQYF. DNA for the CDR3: TGTGTCAGCAGCCGCCTAACAGGGGGGGGGTTGGAAGAGATCCAGTACTTT.

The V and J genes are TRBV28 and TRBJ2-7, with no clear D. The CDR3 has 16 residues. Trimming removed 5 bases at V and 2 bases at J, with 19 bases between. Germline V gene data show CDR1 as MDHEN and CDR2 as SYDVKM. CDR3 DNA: TGTGCCAGCAGTCAGGTGTCCAGTCACCGGACCTACGAGCAGTACTTC. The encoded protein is CASSQVSSHRTYEQYF.

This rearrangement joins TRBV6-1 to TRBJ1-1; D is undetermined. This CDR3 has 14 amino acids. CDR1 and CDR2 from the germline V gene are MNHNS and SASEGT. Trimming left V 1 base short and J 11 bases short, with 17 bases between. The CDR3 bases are TGTGCCAGCAGTGAAGGGAACGGGCACACCGACGCTTTCTTT. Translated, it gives CASSEGNGHTDAFF.

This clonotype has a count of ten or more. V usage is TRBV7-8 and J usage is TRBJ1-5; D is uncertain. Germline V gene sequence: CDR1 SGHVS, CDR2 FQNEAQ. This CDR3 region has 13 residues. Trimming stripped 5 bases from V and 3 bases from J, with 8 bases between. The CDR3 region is CASSPRSNQPQHF. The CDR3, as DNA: TGTGCCAGCAGCCCCCGGTCCAATCAGCCCCAGCATTTT.

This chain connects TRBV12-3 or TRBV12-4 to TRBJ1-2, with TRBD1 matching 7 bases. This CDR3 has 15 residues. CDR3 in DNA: TGTGCGAGCGGTTTATCGACAGGGCTTGGCTATGGCTACACCTTC. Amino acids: CASGLSTGLGYGYTF.

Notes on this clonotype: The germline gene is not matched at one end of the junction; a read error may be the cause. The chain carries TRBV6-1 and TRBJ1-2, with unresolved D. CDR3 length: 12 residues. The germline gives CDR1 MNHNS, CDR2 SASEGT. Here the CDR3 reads CVSGEMDREKTF. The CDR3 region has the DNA TGTGTCAGCGGTGAAATGGACCGGGAGAAAACCTTC.

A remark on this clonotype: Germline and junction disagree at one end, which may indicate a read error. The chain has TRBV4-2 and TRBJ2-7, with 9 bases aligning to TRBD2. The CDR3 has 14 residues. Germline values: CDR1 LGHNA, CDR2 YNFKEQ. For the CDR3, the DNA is TGTGCCAGTAGCCGAGCGGGAGGTCTCCACGAGCAGTACTTC. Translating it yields CASSRAGGLHEQYF.

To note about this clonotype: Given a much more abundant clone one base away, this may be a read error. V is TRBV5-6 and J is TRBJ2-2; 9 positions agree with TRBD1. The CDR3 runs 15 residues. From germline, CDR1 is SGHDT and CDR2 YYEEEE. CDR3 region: CASSSGTGLTGKLFF. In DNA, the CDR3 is TGTGCCAGCAGCTCCGGGACAGGGTTGACCGGGAAGCTGTTTTTT.

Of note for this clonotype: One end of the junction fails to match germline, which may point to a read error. The CDR3 region is CASSPLRGGFEHFF. CDR3 bases: TGCGCCAGCAGTCCCCTCCGGGGGGGCTTTGAGCACTTCTTC. The chain recombines TRBV10-1 with TRBJ2-1; 8 positions agree with TRBD2. Germline loops: CDR1 WNHNN, CDR2 SYGVQD (reference sequence). The CDR3 has 14 residues.

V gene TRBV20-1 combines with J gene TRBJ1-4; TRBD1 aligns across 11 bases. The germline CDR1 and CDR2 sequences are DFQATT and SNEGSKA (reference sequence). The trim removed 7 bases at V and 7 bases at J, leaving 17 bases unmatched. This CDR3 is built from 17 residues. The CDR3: CSVSGTGGSNWSEKLFF. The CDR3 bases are TGCAGTGTGAGTGGGACAGGGGGGTCCAACTGGAGTGAAAAACTGTTTTTT.

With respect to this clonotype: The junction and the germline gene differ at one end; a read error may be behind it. The CDR3 sequence: CATSPPPGTPTYEQYF. CDR3 bases: TGTGCCACCAGCCCCCCCCCCGGTACACCAACCTACGAGCAGTACTTC. V usage is TRBV11-2 and J usage is TRBJ2-7; unclear D gene. Per germline, CDR1 SGHAT and CDR2 FQNNGV. This CDR3 is 16 amino acids long.

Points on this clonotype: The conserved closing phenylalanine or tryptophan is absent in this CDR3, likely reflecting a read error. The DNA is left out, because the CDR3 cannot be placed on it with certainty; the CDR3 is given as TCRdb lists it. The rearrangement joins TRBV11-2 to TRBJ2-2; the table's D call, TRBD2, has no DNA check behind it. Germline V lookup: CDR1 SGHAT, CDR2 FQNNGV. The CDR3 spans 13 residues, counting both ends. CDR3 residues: CASKLAHTGELFY.

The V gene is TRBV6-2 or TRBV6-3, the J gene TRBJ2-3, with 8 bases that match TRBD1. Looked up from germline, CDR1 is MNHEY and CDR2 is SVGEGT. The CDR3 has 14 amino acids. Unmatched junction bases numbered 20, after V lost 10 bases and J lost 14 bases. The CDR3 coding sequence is TGTGCCACCCGGACAGGGATGATCACAGATACACGGTATTTT. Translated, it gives CATRTGMITDTRYF.

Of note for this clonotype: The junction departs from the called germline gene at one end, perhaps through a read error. The CDR3 sequence: CASSLTATGVAGELFF. CDR3 in DNA: TGTGCCAGCAGCTTAACGGCCACAGGGGTTGCCGGGGAACTGTTTTTT. V usage is TRBV11-2 and J usage is TRBJ2-2, with TRBD1 identical over 7 bases. The CDR3 runs 16 residues. Looked up from germline, CDR1 is SGHAT and CDR2 is FQNNGV.

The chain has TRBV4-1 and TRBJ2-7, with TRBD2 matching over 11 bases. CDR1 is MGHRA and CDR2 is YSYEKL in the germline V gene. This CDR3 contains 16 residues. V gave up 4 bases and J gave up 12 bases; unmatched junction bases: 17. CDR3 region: CASSRTLAGEWDEGYF. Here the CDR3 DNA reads TGCGCCAGCAGCCGGACACTAGCGGGAGAGTGGGACGAGGGGTACTTC.

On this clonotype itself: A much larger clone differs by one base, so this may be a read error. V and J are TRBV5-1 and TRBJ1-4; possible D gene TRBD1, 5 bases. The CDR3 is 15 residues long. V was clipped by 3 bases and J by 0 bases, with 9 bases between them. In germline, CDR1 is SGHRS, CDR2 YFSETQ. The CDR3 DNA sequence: TGCGCCAGCAGCTGGGGGATAGCAACTAATGAAAAACTGTTTTTT. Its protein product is CASSWGIATNEKLFF. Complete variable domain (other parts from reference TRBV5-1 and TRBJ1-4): KAGVTQTPRYLIKTRGQQVTLSCSPISGHRSVSWYQQTPGQGLQFLFEYFSETQRNKGNFPGRFSGRQFSNSRSEMNVSTLELGDSALYLCASSWGIATNEKLFFGSGTQLSVL.

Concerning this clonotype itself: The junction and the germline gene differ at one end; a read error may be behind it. The DNA for the CDR3 is TGTGCCAGCAGTTCCGGGGAAGCGGGAACCAATGAGCACTCCTTC. It yields the protein CASSSGEAGTNEHSF. The rearrangement joins TRBV6-6 to TRBJ2-1, with 7 positions matching TRBD2. Germline V gene data show CDR1 as MNHNY and CDR2 as SVGAGI (reference sequence). The CDR3 totals 15 residues.

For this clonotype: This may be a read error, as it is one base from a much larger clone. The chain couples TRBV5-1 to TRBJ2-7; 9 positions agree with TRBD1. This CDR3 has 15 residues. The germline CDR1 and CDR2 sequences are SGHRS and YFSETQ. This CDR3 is CAGSGTGQGRYEQYF. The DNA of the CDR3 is TGCGCCGGCAGTGGGACGGGACAGGGTCGGTACGAGCAGTACTTC.

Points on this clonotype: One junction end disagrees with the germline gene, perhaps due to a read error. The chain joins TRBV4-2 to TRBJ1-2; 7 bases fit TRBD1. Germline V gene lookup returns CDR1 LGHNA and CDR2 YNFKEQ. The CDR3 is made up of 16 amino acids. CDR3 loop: CASSQEKGARNYGNTF. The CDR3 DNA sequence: TGTGCCAGCAGCCAAGAGAAGGGGGCGCGTAACTATGGCAACACCTTC.

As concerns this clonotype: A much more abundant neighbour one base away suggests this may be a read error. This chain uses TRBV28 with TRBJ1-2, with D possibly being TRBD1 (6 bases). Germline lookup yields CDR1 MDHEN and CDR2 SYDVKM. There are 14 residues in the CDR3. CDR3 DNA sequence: TGTGCCAGCATTTTACAGGGCAGGGGTGGAGGCTACACCTTC. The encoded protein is CASILQGRGGGYTF.

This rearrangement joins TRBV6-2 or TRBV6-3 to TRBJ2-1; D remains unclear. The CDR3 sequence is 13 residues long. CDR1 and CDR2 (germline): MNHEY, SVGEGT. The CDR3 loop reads CAINSGGYNEQFF. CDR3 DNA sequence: TGTGCAATCAACAGTGGCGGTTACAATGAGCAGTTCTTC.

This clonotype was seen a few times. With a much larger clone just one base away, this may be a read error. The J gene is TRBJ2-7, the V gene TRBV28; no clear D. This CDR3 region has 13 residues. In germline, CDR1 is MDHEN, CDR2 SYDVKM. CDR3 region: CASSPPLKYEHYF. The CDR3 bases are TGTGCCAGCAGCCCCCCTTTAAAGTACGAGCACTACTTC.

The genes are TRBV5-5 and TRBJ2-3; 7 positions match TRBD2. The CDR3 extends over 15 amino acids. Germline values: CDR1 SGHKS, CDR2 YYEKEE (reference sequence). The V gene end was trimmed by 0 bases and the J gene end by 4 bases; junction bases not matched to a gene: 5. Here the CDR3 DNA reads TGTGCCAGCAGCTTGGACGGGAGGACTCCAGATACGCAGTATTTT. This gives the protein CASSLDGRTPDTQYF.

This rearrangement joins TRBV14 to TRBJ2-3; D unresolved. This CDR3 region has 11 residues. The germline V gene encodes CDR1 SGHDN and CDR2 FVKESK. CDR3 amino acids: CATSQRTTQYF. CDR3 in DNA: TGTGCGACCAGCCAACGTACCACGCAGTATTTT.